The subject of this entry is one T cell receptor beta chain. This clonotype was found a few times. What antigen it recognizes has not been identified. Base-call qualities are not available, and no considerably larger clone is one nucleotide away. Library prep was done by PCR. The data were produced on an Illumina HiSeq 2500. TCR libraries were prepared with molecular barcoding, using unique molecular identifiers to normalize TCRbeta repertoire quantification. In TCRdb, the public reads were trimmed at Q25 with fastp and aligned with MiXCR, with productive beta chains retained. Here each entry gathers all rows of one CDR3 protein and keeps the most common genes and DNA. The sample profile shows more than 550,000 distinct CDR3 sequences; approximately 10% of them were found once. Of the sample, about 4% falls within the top ten clones. The cysteine opens and the phenylalanine closes a CDR3 of 13 amino acids. Only the CDR3 region is kept as DNA, spanning 39 bases read in frame from base 1. V sheds 1 base and J sheds 0 bases, leaving 7 bases between their ends. The germline V gene specifies SQVTM as CDR1 and ANQGSEA as CDR2.

The entry originates in a study of T-cell reconstitution after alpha-beta-depleted transplantation in children (dated by TCRdb to the mid-2010s). In the study overall: Using TCR repertoire profiling, the study quantitatively followed how T-cell immune reconstitution unfolded in children after TCRalphabeta/CD19-depleted allogeneic hematopoietic cell transplantation.

The sample in question was PBMCs from the stem cell graft donor, obtained from the stem cell graft. The clonotype originates from a human donor who donated a stem cell graft to a child with acute myeloid leukemia. This chain is built from TRBV29-1 and TRBJ2-7, with the D gene not clear enough to name. The bases are TGCAGCGTTGAAGTATCCAGCTCCTACGAGCAGTACTTC. It translates to CSVEVSSSYEQYF.